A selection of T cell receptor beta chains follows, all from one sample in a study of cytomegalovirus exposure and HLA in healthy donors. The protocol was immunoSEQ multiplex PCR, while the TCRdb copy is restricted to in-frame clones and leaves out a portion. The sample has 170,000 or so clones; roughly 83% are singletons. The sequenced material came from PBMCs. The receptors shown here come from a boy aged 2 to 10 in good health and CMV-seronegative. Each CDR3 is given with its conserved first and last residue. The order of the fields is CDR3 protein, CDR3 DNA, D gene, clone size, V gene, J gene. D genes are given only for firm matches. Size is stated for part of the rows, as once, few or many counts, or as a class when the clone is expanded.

CSVYDRGVTYEQYF	TGCAGCGTTTATGACAGGGGAGTGACCTACGAGCAGTACTTC	TRBD1	NA	TRBV29-1	TRBJ2-7
CASRPRGTGNEKLFF	TGTGCCAGCCGCCCCCGAGGGACAGGGAATGAAAAACTGTTTTTT	TRBD1	NA	TRBV6-1	TRBJ1-4
CASSLNTGREQYF	TGTGCCAGCAGTTTAAATACAGGTCGCGAGCAGTACTTC	NA	NA	TRBV28	TRBJ2-7
CATTTSDEQYF	TGTGCCACCACGACTAGTGACGAGCAGTACTTC	NA	NA	TRBV2	TRBJ2-7
CASSFRGTEAFF	TGCGCCAGCAGCTTTCGAGGCACTGAAGCTTTCTTT	NA	NA	TRBV5-1	TRBJ1-1
CASSLEAGGLGYEQYF	TGTGCCAGCAGCTTAGAGGCGGGAGGGCTCGGTTACGAGCAGTACTTC	TRBD2	NA	TRBV7-6	TRBJ2-7
CASSFYGLVYEQYF	TGTGCCAGCAGCTTTTATGGACTGGTCTACGAGCAGTACTTC	NA	once	TRBV7-8	TRBJ2-7
CASSAGTLSNTIYF	TGTGCCAGCAGTGCAGGGACACTTTCAAACACCATATATTTT	NA	once	TRBV6-5	TRBJ1-3
CATGQATSGNTDTQYF	TGTGCCACCGGGCAGGCGACTAGCGGGAATACAGATACGCAGTATTTT	TRBD2	NA	TRBV19	TRBJ2-3
CASRRIYFYEQYF	TGTGCCAGCAGGAGGATTTATTTCTACGAGCAGTACTTC	NA	NA	TRBV2	TRBJ2-7
CASSPNPGGGQPQHF	TGTGCCAGCTCACCAAATCCCGGCGGGGGTCAGCCCCAGCATTTT	NA	NA	TRBV18	TRBJ1-5
CASSLDGTIAYEQYF	TGTGCCAGCAGCTTAGATGGGACAATCGCCTACGAGCAGTACTTC	NA	NA	TRBV7-6	TRBJ2-7
CASSPEGRTDTQYF	TGTGCCAGCAGCCCGGAGGGGCGGACAGATACGCAGTATTTT	NA	NA	TRBV7-3	TRBJ2-3
CASSLAGGPYEQYF	TGTGCCAGCTCCCTAGCGGGAGGGCCCTACGAGCAGTACTTC	TRBD2	NA	TRBV27	TRBJ2-7
CASSQAAGVYEQYF	TGTGCCAGCAGCCAAGCGGCGGGGGTCTACGAGCAGTACTTC	TRBD2	NA	TRBV4-2	TRBJ2-7
CASSGLAGVSNEQYF	TGTGCCAGCAGCGGACTAGCGGGAGTAAGTAACGAGCAGTACTTC	TRBD2	NA	TRBV28	TRBJ2-7
CASSYQGAGYTF	TGTGCCAGCAGTTATCAGGGGGCGGGCTACACCTTC	TRBD1	NA	TRBV28	TRBJ1-2
CASSYAPLFATTEAFF	TGTGCCAGCAGTTACGCCCCCCTTTTTGCTACCACTGAAGCTTTCTTT	NA	NA	TRBV6-5	TRBJ1-1
CASSYIGGGEDGELFF	TGTGCCAGCTCCTATATCGGCGGGGGAGAGGACGGGGAGCTGTTTTTT	TRBD2	NA	TRBV18	TRBJ2-2
CASTLRGGSSYNEQFF	TGTGCCAGCACCCTCCGGGGGGGAAGCTCCTACAATGAGCAGTTCTTC	TRBD2	NA	TRBV2	TRBJ2-1
CASSPVGGNTGELFF	TGTGCCAGTAGTCCTGTCGGGGGGAACACCGGGGAGCTGTTTTTT	NA	few	TRBV19	TRBJ2-2
CATSRRAGEETQYF	TGTGCCACCAGCCGGCGAGCGGGGGAAGAGACCCAGTACTTC	TRBD2	NA	TRBV15	TRBJ2-5
CASSLGVTGANVLTF	TGTGCCAGCAGCTTGGGCGTTACTGGGGCCAACGTCCTGACTTTC	NA	NA	TRBV5-6	TRBJ2-6
CASSRRLAGATDTQYF	TGTGCCAGCAGTCGCAGACTAGCGGGAGCGACAGATACGCAGTATTTT	TRBD2	once	TRBV28	TRBJ2-3
CASSDPGQGGGTEAFF	TGTGCCAGCAGTGATCCAGGACAGGGAGGAGGCACTGAAGCTTTCTTT	TRBD1	NA	TRBV2	TRBJ1-1
CASTQAAGMYYGYTF	TGTGCCAGCACTCAGGCCGCAGGGATGTACTATGGCTACACCTTC	NA	NA	TRBV6-5	TRBJ1-2
CASPGTSGSADEQFF	TGTGCCAGCCCCGGGACTAGCGGGAGTGCTGATGAGCAGTTCTTC	TRBD2	NA	TRBV5-4	TRBJ2-1
CSARDSGRAFF	TGCAGTGCTAGAGATAGCGGGCGAGCTTTCTTT	NA	NA	TRBV20-1	TRBJ1-1
CASSYQPTDYEQYF	TGTGCCAGCAGTTACCAACCGACAGACTACGAGCAGTACTTC	NA	NA	TRBV6-6	TRBJ2-7
CANTYEQYF	TGTGCCAACACCTACGAGCAGTACTTC	NA	once	TRBV19	TRBJ2-7
CASSGQADNQPQHF	TGTGCCAGCAGCGGACAGGCTGACAATCAGCCCCAGCATTTT	TRBD1	NA	TRBV11-2	TRBJ1-5
CASRWTGTDEKLFF	TGTGCCAGCAGGTGGACAGGTACGGATGAAAAACTGTTTTTT	TRBD1	NA	TRBV6-6	TRBJ1-4
CASSLEQGGTYEQYF	TGTGCCAGCAGCTTAGAACAGGGTGGCACCTACGAGCAGTACTTC	NA	NA	TRBV7-8	TRBJ2-7
CASSPRGRGEGWHPSEAFF	TGTGCCAGCAGCCCAAGGGGCAGAGGGGAGGGTTGGCACCCATCTGAAGCTTTCTTT	NA	NA	TRBV7-9	TRBJ1-1
CASSSSRDSNEKLFF	TGTGCCAGCAGCTCCTCCCGGGACTCCAATGAAAAACTGTTTTTT	NA	NA	TRBV7-9	TRBJ1-4
CASSQEEGPTSKQYF	TGCGCCAGCAGCCAAGAGGAGGGTCCAACTTCAAAGCAGTACTTC	NA	NA	TRBV4-1	TRBJ2-7
CASMMGADTEAFF	TGTGCCAGCATGATGGGGGCGGACACTGAAGCTTTCTTT	NA	once	TRBV6-1	TRBJ1-1
CASSEGRTGGNEQYF	TGTGCCAGCAGTGAAGGCCGGACAGGGGGCAACGAGCAGTACTTC	TRBD1	NA	TRBV2	TRBJ2-7
CASSQDSRTSGYEQYF	TGCGCCAGCAGCCAAGATTCGAGGACTAGCGGCTACGAGCAGTACTTC	TRBD2	NA	TRBV4-1	TRBJ2-7
CASSPSVDEQFF	TGCGCCAGCAGCCCTAGCGTCGATGAGCAGTTCTTC	NA	NA	TRBV4-1	TRBJ2-1
CASSSIFRDTTDTQYF	TGTGCCAGCAGCTCCATCTTCCGGGACACAACAGATACGCAGTATTTT	NA	NA	TRBV7-2	TRBJ2-3
CSVVGGGTYEQYF	TGCAGCGTTGTTGGGGGAGGTACTTACGAGCAGTACTTC	NA	NA	TRBV29-1	TRBJ2-7
CASSQIYPTERRYEQYF	TGTGCCAGCAGCCAGATTTACCCGACAGAAAGGAGATACGAGCAGTACTTC	NA	NA	TRBV7-9	TRBJ2-7
CASSLSGLQPQHF	TGTGCCAGCAGTTTATCAGGGCTTCAGCCCCAGCATTTT	NA	NA	TRBV28	TRBJ1-5
CASSPGTSYNEQFF	TGTGCCAGCTCACCCGGGACTAGCTACAATGAGCAGTTCTTC	TRBD2	NA	TRBV18	TRBJ2-1
CASSPTGVDGNTIYF	TGCGCCAGCAGTCCGACAGGGGTTGATGGAAACACCATATATTTT	TRBD1	NA	TRBV5-1	TRBJ1-3
CASAGGPYHEQFF	TGTGCCAGCGCGGGAGGGCCTTACCATGAGCAGTTCTTC	TRBD2	once	TRBV7-9	TRBJ2-1
CAWTTYDTQYF	TGTGCCTGGACCACTTACGATACGCAGTATTTT	NA	NA	TRBV30	TRBJ2-3
CASSLGQVGEAFF	TGTGCCAGCAGCCTCGGACAGGTCGGTGAAGCTTTCTTT	TRBD1	NA	TRBV7-2	TRBJ1-1
CASSGGQGFTEAFF	TGTGCCAGTAGTGGGGGACAGGGGTTCACTGAAGCTTTCTTT	TRBD1	NA	TRBV19	TRBJ1-1
CASSQVTDSNQPQHF	TGCGCCAGCAGCCAAGTCACAGATAGCAATCAGCCCCAGCATTTT	NA	NA	TRBV4-1	TRBJ1-5
CASQGQGADTQYF	TGCGCCAGCCAAGGACAGGGCGCAGATACGCAGTATTTT	TRBD1	NA	TRBV10-2	TRBJ2-3